What follows describes a single T cell receptor beta chain. This sample was taken from a study of blood T cell repertoires in COVID-19. V lost 6 bases and J 4 bases, leaving 12 bases between the germline ends. CDR1 MNHNY and CDR2 SVGAGI come from the germline V gene (reference sequence). The CDR3 is 13 amino acids. Original methodology: Amplifying reference gene primers gave estimates of nucleated cell counts. Using immunoSEQ multiplex PCR, the repertoire was profiled, and TCRdb retains in-frame clones only, with some absent. The V and J calls and clone size were taken over from that table, and D and trimming were inferred from the DNA. In the table there are 150,000 to 170,000 clones, roughly four fifths of which are singletons.

Sequencing used peripheral blood. This sequence originates from an elderly woman with acute or convalescent COVID-19. The chain has TRBV6-6 and TRBJ2-5, with D possibly being TRBD1 (5 bases). CDR3 nucleotide sequence: TGTGCCAGCAGCCAGGGTGGGGCAGAGACCCAGTACTTC. The encoded protein is CASSQGGAETQYF.